This T cell receptor beta chain was recorded in a study of T cells in Graves' hyperthyroidism and ophthalmopathy. Authors of the study amplified TCR beta CDR3 regions from RNA transcripts. HTBI primers drove first-round RT-PCR of the TCR CDR3. TCRdb recomputed calls from the multiplex PCR reads with MiXCR, one row per CDR3 protein. The data hold hundreds of thousands of distinct CDR3 sequences, with approximately 42% observed a single time. As regards this clonotype: Its antigen is currently unknown.

Uncontrolled infection, other autoimmune disease, pregnancy or lactation led to exclusion. Trimming took 3 bases from V and 5 from J; bases not matched to a gene: 13. Germline V gives CDR1 KGHDR, CDR2 SFDVKD. The CDR3 contains 18 residues. Regarding the study as a whole: Before onset, by a median of about six months, the model predicted ophthalmopathy. Most expanded thyroid clonotypes above 0.001 also appeared in blood.

This TCR came from an adult man with Graves' disease, either hyperthyroidism or ophthalmopathy (not recorded which). V gene TRBV24-1 combines with J gene TRBJ2-2; 8 positions agree with TRBD1. The specimen was peripheral blood or thyroid tissue (not recorded which). The CDR3 DNA follows: TGTGCCACCAGTGATCCAACTCCAGGGGGCAGGGATACCGGGGAGCTGTTTTTT. Translating gives CATSDPTPGGRDTGELFF.